A selection of T cell receptor beta chains follows, all from one sample in a study of beta chain features in type 1 diabetes. The table came from immunoSEQ multiplex PCR; TCRdb's copy has only in-frame clones and leaves some out. This table holds roughly 400,000 clones, over 11% found once. Sequenced: naive CD4+ T cells from blood. These receptors came from a young man in good health. CDR3s include the opening cysteine and the closing phenylalanine or tryptophan. D genes are given only for firm matches. Size is stated for part of the rows, as once, few or many counts, or as a class when the clone is expanded.

V gene	J gene	clone size	CDR3 length	D gene	CDR3 DNA	CDR3 protein
TRBV10-3	TRBJ2-3	NA	15	NA	TGTGCCATCAGTGAGTCGGTGGCCAGCACAGATACGCAGTATTTT	CAISESVASTDTQYF
TRBV12-5	TRBJ1-5	NA	15	TRBD1	TGTGCTAGTGCCGACGGACAGGGTAGCAATCAGCCCCAGCATTTT	CASADGQGSNQPQHF
TRBV20-1	TRBJ2-3	NA	11	NA	TGCAGCGCGGGGCTCACAGATACGCAGTATTTT	CSAGLTDTQYF
TRBV7-2	TRBJ2-7	few	14	NA	TGTGCCAGCAGCTTAGTGGCGGGGCCCTACGAGCAGTACTTC	CASSLVAGPYEQYF
TRBV4-3	TRBJ2-7	few	13	NA	TGCGCCAGCAGCCAAGATCAGGGCGGGGAGCAGTACTTC	CASSQDQGGEQYF
TRBV5-4	TRBJ2-3	NA	14	NA	TGTGCCAGCAGCTCCAGGGAATACACAGATACGCAGTATTTT	CASSSREYTDTQYF
TRBV9	TRBJ2-2	NA	17	TRBD2	TGTGCCAGCAGCGTAGTTTCGGCTAGCGGGAGCCCCGGGGAGCTGTTTTTT	CASSVVSASGSPGELFF
TRBV18	TRBJ2-1	NA	17	NA	TGTGCCAGCTCACCACGCGACGGTACGCAGCACTTGAATGAGCAGTTCTTC	CASSPRDGTQHLNEQFF
TRBV5-1	TRBJ2-3	NA	12	NA	TGCGCCAGCAGCGGTAGCACAGATACGCAGTATTTT	CASSGSTDTQYF
TRBV5-1	TRBJ1-4	NA	14	NA	TGCGCCAGCAGCTTTGGCAGGGGATCGGAAAAACTGTTTTTT	CASSFGRGSEKLFF
TRBV2	TRBJ2-1	NA	15	TRBD2	TGTGCCAGCAGGGAGCGGGAGTTCCCCTACAATGAGCAGTTCTTC	CASREREFPYNEQFF
TRBV7-6	TRBJ2-3	NA	21	TRBD2	TGTGCCAGCAGCCCCTGGGGTGGTCTAGCGGGAGTGAGGACTAGCACAGATACGCAGTATTTT	CASSPWGGLAGVRTSTDTQYF
TRBV7-9	TRBJ1-3	NA	15	NA	TGTGCCAGCAGCTTCTACCGGAACGCTGGAAACACCATATATTTT	CASSFYRNAGNTIYF
TRBV6-1	TRBJ2-3	NA	12	NA	TGTGCCAGCAGTGACTACACAGATACGCAGTATTTT	CASSDYTDTQYF
TRBV4-3	TRBJ1-5	few	13	NA	TGCGCCAGCAGCCAAGATGGCAATCAGCCCCAGCATTTT	CASSQDGNQPQHF
TRBV10-3	TRBJ2-5	NA	16	NA	TGTGCCATCATGGGAACCGACCGATCGGGGAGGGAGACCCAGTACTTC	CAIMGTDRSGRETQYF
TRBV7-2	TRBJ2-7	NA	15	TRBD2	TGTGCCAGCAGCTTAGTCAGCGGGGGTCCCTACGAGCAGTACTTC	CASSLVSGGPYEQYF
TRBV5-4	TRBJ2-1	few	15	NA	TGTGCCAGCAGCAAGCGGGCAGGGGCCAACAATGAGCAGTTCTTC	CASSKRAGANNEQFF
TRBV7-8	TRBJ2-1	few	16	NA	TGTGCCAGCAGCTTAGCAGGGGGTGGCTCCTACAATGAGCAGTTCTTC	CASSLAGGGSYNEQFF
TRBV20-1	TRBJ2-5	NA	10	NA	TGCAGTGCTAGGGGAGAGACCCAGTACTTC	CSARGETQYF
TRBV9	TRBJ2-5	NA	14	NA	TGTGCCAGCAGTGAGCCGGGACGGAAAGAGACCCAGTACTTC	CASSEPGRKETQYF
TRBV6-1	TRBJ1-2	NA	12	NA	TGTGCCAGCAGTGAAGGTCTATATGGCTACACCTTC	CASSEGLYGYTF
TRBV30	TRBJ2-1	NA	14	NA	TGTGCCTGGAACGCTGGGAGCTCCTACAATGAGCAGTTCTTC	CAWNAGSSYNEQFF
TRBV5-5	TRBJ2-2	NA	16	NA	TGTGCCAGCAGCTCAAATACCGGGCTTAAGTCCGGGGAGCTGTTTTTT	CASSSNTGLKSGELFF
TRBV4-1	TRBJ2-3	NA	17	NA	TGCGCCAGCAGCCAAGATGGCCGGGCTGGGGGCACAGATACGCAGTATTTT	CASSQDGRAGGTDTQYF
TRBV11-2	TRBJ2-5	few	15	TRBD2	TGTGCCAGCAGCCGAGCGGGGGGTATCCAAGAGACCCAGTACTTC	CASSRAGGIQETQYF
TRBV4-1	TRBJ2-1	NA	16	TRBD2	TGCGCCAGCAGCCAAGAACGGCTAGCGGGGTACAATGAGCAGTTCTTC	CASSQERLAGYNEQFF
TRBV5-4	TRBJ2-1	NA	14	TRBD2	TGTGCCAGCAGCTTAGCGGGAGGGCCTCTGGAGCAGTTCTTC	CASSLAGGPLEQFF
TRBV11-2	TRBJ2-1	few	14	NA	TGTGCCAGCAAGGGCCTGCGGGGGCGAAATGAGCAGTTCTTC	CASKGLRGRNEQFF
TRBV10-3	TRBJ1-2	few	13	TRBD1	TGTGCCATCAGGGGACAGGGGGCTGGTGGCTACACCTTC	CAIRGQGAGGYTF
TRBV5-1	TRBJ2-5	few	13	NA	TGCGCCAGCAGCTTGGCCGTGGAAGAGACCCAGTACTTC	CASSLAVEETQYF
TRBV14	TRBJ2-5	few	17	NA	TGTGCCAGCAGCCACTTCCCGGGAACAGCTATCCAAGAGACCCAGTACTTC	CASSHFPGTAIQETQYF
TRBV13	TRBJ2-7	few	15	TRBD2	TGTGCCAGCAGCTTAATCGCTAGCGGGGGTTACGAGCAGTACTTC	CASSLIASGGYEQYF
TRBV29-1	TRBJ2-3	NA	15	TRBD2	TGCAGCGGGTCGGCGGGGGGGCTCGGCACAGATACGCAGTATTTT	CSGSAGGLGTDTQYF
TRBV7-8	TRBJ1-1	few	15	NA	TGTGCCAGCAGCTTAGCGGCGCTCAGCAGCACTGAAGCTTTCTTT	CASSLAALSSTEAFF
TRBV30	TRBJ2-3	few	12	TRBD2	TGTGCCTGGTCGACTAGCGGGAGGATCTTATATTTT	CAWSTSGRILYF
TRBV30	TRBJ2-5	few	15	NA	TGTGCCTGGAGTAGGGGAGGAGTTGGGCAAGAGACCCAGTACTTC	CAWSRGGVGQETQYF
TRBV2	TRBJ2-3	NA	11	NA	TGTGCCAGCAGCCGGGTGGATACGCAGTATTTT	CASSRVDTQYF
TRBV23-1	TRBJ1-2	NA	13	NA	TGCGCCAGCAGTCTACAGGGACGCTATGGCTACACCTTC	CASSLQGRYGYTF
TRBV4-3	TRBJ1-1	NA	15	NA	TGCGCCAGCAGCCAACGTCCTCGTATGAACACTGAAGCTTTCTTT	CASSQRPRMNTEAFF
TRBV5-4	TRBJ2-7	NA	14	NA	TGTGCCACGCAGTTAGCGGTAAGCTCCTACGAGCAGTACTTC	CATQLAVSSYEQYF
TRBV7-2	TRBJ1-3	NA	13	NA	TGTGCCAGCAGCTTAGCTCGGGGAGACACCATATATTTT	CASSLARGDTIYF
TRBV5-1	TRBJ2-5	NA	16	TRBD1	TGCGCCAGCAGCTTGGGAACAGGGGGTGCTGGGGAGACCCAGTACTTC	CASSLGTGGAGETQYF
TRBV29-1	TRBJ1-2	NA	11	NA	TGCAGCGTTGTGAAAAAGGGTGGCTACACCTTC	CSVVKKGGYTF
TRBV7-2	TRBJ1-3	few	13	NA	TGTGCCAGCAGCTTAGATGTAGGAAACACCATATATTTT	CASSLDVGNTIYF
TRBV30	TRBJ2-2	NA	17	TRBD1	TGTGCCTGGAGTCTATCATGGGGACAGGGGTTGACCGGGGAGCTGTTTTTT	CAWSLSWGQGLTGELFF
TRBV29-1	TRBJ2-2	few	13	NA	TGCAGCGTTGTTTTTAGAAGCACCGGGGAGCTGTTTTTT	CSVVFRSTGELFF
TRBV15	TRBJ2-4	NA	15	TRBD1	TGTGCCACCAGCAGAGCCGGGGACAGGGGAAACATTCAGTACTTC	CATSRAGDRGNIQYF
TRBV5-1	TRBJ1-1	NA	14	TRBD1	TGCGCCAGCAGTACTGAACCGGGACAGGGTGCAGCTTTCTTT	CASSTEPGQGAAFF
TRBV18	TRBJ1-2	few	14	TRBD1	TGTGCCAGCTCACCGGCGGGACAGAACTATGGCTACACCTTC	CASSPAGQNYGYTF
TRBV5-1	TRBJ2-5	few	14	TRBD1	TGCGCCAGCAGCATGGGACAGGGGAAAGAGACCCAGTACTTC	CASSMGQGKETQYF
TRBV12-5	TRBJ2-7	NA	15	NA	TGTGCTAGTGGTTTGGTACAGGGCAGAACCTACGAGCAGTACTTC	CASGLVQGRTYEQYF
TRBV27	TRBJ1-1	NA	13	NA	TGTGCCAGCAGTTTCTCAGGGGCCACTGAAGCTTTCTTT	CASSFSGATEAFF
TRBV29-1	TRBJ2-1	NA	13	NA	TGCAGCGTTGAGTCGTTTGGATTGGATGAGCAGTTCTTC	CSVESFGLDEQFF
TRBV5-4	TRBJ2-3	NA	14	NA	TGTGCCAGCAGGGCAACTGGGTATGCAGATACGCAGTATTTT	CASRATGYADTQYF
TRBV11-2	TRBJ2-3	few	15	NA	TGTGCCAGCCGTCGGGGTCCTCGTCCCACAGATACGCAGTATTTT	CASRRGPRPTDTQYF
TRBV20-1	TRBJ1-3	NA	11	NA	TGCAGTGCTCCCCTTGGAAACACCATATATTTT	CSAPLGNTIYF
TRBV14	TRBJ2-1	NA	16	TRBD2	TGTGCCAGCAGCCAGCTGGGGCTAGCGGTCTACAATGAGCAGTTCTTC	CASSQLGLAVYNEQFF
TRBV29-1	TRBJ2-1	NA	11	NA	TGCAGCACTGGCCTTTCCAATGAGCAGTTCTTC	CSTGLSNEQFF
TRBV25-1	TRBJ1-1	NA	15	NA	TGTGCCAGCAGTGAATACCAGGGGCGCGGAGGTGAAGCTTTCTTT	CASSEYQGRGGEAFF